Below, 5 T cell receptor beta chains from the same sample are listed, as sequenced in a study of cytomegalovirus exposure and HLA in healthy donors (dated by TCRdb to about 2017). Library creation used the immunoSEQ multiplex PCR assay. For the multiplex PCR, a mixture combining 60 forward primers for TCR Vbeta segments and 13 reverse primers for TCR Jbeta segments was used. Sourced from immuneACCESS, this table was stored by TCRdb with only in-frame sequences that have V and J called. A share of the clones is absent; for the studies checked, an unresolved V gene accounts for under half, and the remainder has no known explanation. Here the sample has around 170,000 clones; 60% to 80% occur a single time. More than 1.3% of the sample goes to the ten largest clones. Material for sequencing was PBMCs. All receptors come from a male donor in good health and CMV-seronegative.

The chain employs TRBV7-9 and TRBJ2-2, with TRBD2 identical over 8 bases. CDR1 and CDR2 from the germline V gene are SEHNR and FQNEAQ (reference sequence). V shed 5 bases and J 3 bases; nucleotides not matched to a gene: 17. The CDR3 spans 19 residues. The CDR3 spells CASSPHRLAGPADTGELFF. The CDR3, as DNA: TGTGCCAGCAGCCCACACCGATTAGCGGGACCCGCGGACACCGGGGAGCTGTTTTTT.

The CDR3 coding sequence is TGTGCCATCAGTGCAGGACAGGGTGATCAGCCCCAGCATTTT. It specifies CAISAGQGDQPQHF. The chain combines TRBV10-3 with TRBJ1-5; TRBD1 agrees at 8 bases. The CDR3 sequence is 14 residues long. Germline V lookup: CDR1 ENHRY, CDR2 SYGVKD. Trimming removed 4 bases from V and 5 bases from J; junction bases left unmatched: 4.

The chain couples TRBV28 to TRBJ1-5; D is perhaps TRBD1 (5 bases). Germline V gives CDR1 MDHEN, CDR2 SYDVKM. With 6 bases removed from V and 2 bases from J, the gap between germline ends came to 11 bases. CDR3 size: 14 residues. The CDR3 coding sequence is TGTGCCAGCAGATCCTCGGGGGGCAATCAGCCCCAGCATTTT. Translation gives CASRSSGGNQPQHF.

The sample holds one count of this clone. This chain connects TRBV19 to TRBJ1-5; D perhaps matches TRBD1 (5 bases). CDR3 length: 15 amino acids. Trimming removed 0 bases at V and 11 bases at J, with 17 bases between. Looked up from germline, CDR1 is LNHDA and CDR2 is SQIVND (reference sequence). The CDR3 DNA is TGTGCCAGTAGTATAGACAGGGCCCCCCAGTCGGCCCAGCATTTT. It encodes CASSIDRAPQSAQHF.

The chain combines TRBV27 with TRBJ2-7; 9 bases align to TRBD1. Trimming removed 4 bases from V and 5 bases from J; junction bases left unmatched: 3. The germline V gene has CDR1 MNHEY and CDR2 SMNVEV (reference sequence). The CDR3 extends over 13 amino acids. This CDR3 reads CASSWTGANEQYF. In nucleotides, the CDR3 is TGTGCCAGCAGTTGGACAGGGGCGAACGAGCAGTACTTC.